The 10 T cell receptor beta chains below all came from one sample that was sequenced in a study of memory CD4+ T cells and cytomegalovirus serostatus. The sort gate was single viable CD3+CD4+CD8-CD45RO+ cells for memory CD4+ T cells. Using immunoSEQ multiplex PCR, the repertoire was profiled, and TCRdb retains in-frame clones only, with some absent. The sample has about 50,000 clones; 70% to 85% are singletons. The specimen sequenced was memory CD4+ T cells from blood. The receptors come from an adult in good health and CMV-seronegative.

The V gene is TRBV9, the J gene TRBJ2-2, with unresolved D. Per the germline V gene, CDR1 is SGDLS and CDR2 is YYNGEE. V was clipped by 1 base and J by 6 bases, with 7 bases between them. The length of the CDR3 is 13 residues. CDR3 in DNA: TGTGCCAGCAGCGTATATATGGCCGGGGAGCTGTTTTTT. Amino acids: CASSVYMAGELFF.

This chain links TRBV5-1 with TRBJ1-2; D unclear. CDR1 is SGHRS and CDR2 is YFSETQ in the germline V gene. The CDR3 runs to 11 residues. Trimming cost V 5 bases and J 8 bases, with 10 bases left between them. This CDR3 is CASRAEQGYTF. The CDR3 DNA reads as TGCGCCAGCAGGGCAGAGCAGGGCTACACCTTC.

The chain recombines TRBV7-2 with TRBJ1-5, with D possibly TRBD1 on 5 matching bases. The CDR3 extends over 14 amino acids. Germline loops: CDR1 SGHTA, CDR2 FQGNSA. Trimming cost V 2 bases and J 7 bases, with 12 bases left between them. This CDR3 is CASSLRVGGQPQHF. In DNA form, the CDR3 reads TGTGCCAGCAGCTTAAGGGTCGGGGGACAGCCCCAGCATTTT.

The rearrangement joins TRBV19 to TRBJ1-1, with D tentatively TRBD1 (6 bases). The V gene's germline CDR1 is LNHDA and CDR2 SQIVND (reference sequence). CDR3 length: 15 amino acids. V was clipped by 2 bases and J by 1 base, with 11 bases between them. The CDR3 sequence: CASSILTTGNTEAFF. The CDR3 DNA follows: TGTGCCAGTAGTATATTGACGACAGGGAACACTGAAGCTTTCTTT.

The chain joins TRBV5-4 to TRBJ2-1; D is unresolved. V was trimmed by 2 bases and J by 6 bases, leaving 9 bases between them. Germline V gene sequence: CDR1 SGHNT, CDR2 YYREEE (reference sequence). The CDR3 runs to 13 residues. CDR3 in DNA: TGTGCCAGCAGCTTAGTGTCAATCAATGAGCAGTTCTTC. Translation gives CASSLVSINEQFF.

The CDR3 loop is CASSSPLEGNTIYF. The DNA for the CDR3 is TGTGCCAGCAGCTCCCCCCTGGAAGGAAACACCATATATTTT. V usage is TRBV11-3 and J usage is TRBJ1-3; D not certain. This CDR3 contains 14 residues. V gave up 4 bases and J gave up 4 bases, with 11 bases separating them. Germline values: CDR1 SGHNT, CDR2 YENEEA.

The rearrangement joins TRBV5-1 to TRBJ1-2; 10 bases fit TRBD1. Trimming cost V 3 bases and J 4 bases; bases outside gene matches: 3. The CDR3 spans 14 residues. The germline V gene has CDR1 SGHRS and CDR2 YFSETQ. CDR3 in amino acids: CASSWGQGSYGYTF. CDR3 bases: TGCGCCAGCAGCTGGGGACAGGGGAGCTATGGCTACACCTTC.

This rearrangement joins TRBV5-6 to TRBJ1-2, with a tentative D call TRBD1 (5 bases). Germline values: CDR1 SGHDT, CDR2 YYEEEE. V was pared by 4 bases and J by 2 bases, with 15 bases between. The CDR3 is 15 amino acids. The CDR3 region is CASSEVGRGNYGYTF. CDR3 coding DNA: TGTGCCAGCAGCGAGGTGGGGCGAGGAAACTATGGCTACACCTTC.

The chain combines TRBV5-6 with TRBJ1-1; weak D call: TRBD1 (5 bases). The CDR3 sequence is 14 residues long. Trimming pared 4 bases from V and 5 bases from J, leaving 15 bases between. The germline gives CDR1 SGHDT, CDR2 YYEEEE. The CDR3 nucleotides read TGTGCCAGCAGCCCGGTGGGGGGGTGGACTGAAGCTTTCTTT. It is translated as CASSPVGGWTEAFF.

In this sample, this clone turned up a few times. The CDR3 loop reads CSVTGVGYTF. In DNA, the CDR3 is TGCAGCGTTACAGGGGTAGGCTACACCTTC. V gene TRBV29-1 combines with J gene TRBJ1-2; TRBD1 aligns across 7 bases. This CDR3 is built from 10 residues. Trimming took 5 bases from V and 8 from J; bases not matched to a gene: 2. Germline V gene sequence: CDR1 SQVTM, CDR2 ANQGSEA.